The T cell receptor (beta chain) under discussion was sequenced for a study of a mutant IDH1 vaccine in newly diagnosed glioma. Overall study context: Treated patients were approximately 62% male, approximately 40% female, mean age about 41 years. Week 35 held visit V12, while week 47 held visit V13.

Profiled with immunoSEQ multiplex PCR; TCRdb holds only in-frame clones, not every one. This table has some 30,000 clones, roughly three quarters appearing once. As to time point: week 35, safety follow-up. Topical imiquimod was applied with each vaccine dose, which held 300 ug of mutant IDH1 20-mer peptide. The V end lost 8 bases, the J end lost 6 bases, and 19 bases lay between the germline ends. Germline V lookup: CDR1 MNHEY, CDR2 SVGAGI. The CDR3 is 15 residues long. Regarding this clone: Its antigen remains unidentified.

This sequence joins TRBV6-5 and TRBJ2-2; D is uncertain. The sequencing used PBMCs, collected from a glioma patient whose treatment included an IDH1 peptide vaccine. The sequence was collected from a woman in her 30s with glioma. Some clones in this sample may be carry-over from other donors' samples. In DNA form, the CDR3 reads TGTGCCAGCGCCCGAGTCTCGGAGTTCGCCGGGGAGCTGTTTTTT. Translated: CASARVSEFAGELFF.